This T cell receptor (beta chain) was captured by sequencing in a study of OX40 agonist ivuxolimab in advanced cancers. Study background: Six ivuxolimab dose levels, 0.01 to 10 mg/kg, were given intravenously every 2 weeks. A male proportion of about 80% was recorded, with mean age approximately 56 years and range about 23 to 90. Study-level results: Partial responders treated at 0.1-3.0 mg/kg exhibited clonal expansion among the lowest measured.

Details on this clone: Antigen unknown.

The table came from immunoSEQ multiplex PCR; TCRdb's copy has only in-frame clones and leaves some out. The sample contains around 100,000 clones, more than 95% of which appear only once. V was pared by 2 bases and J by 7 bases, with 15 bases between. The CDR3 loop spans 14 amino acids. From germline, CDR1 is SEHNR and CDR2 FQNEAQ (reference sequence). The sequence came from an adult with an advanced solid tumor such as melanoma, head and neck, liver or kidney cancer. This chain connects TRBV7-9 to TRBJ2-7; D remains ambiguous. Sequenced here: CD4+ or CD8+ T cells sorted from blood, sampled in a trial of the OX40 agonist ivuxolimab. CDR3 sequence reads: CASSLTESVGEQYF. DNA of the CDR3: TGTGCCAGCAGCTTAACGGAGAGCGTGGGGGAGCAGTACTTC.